The 19 T cell receptor beta chains below all came from one sample that was sequenced in a study of technical replicates of blood from several donors. Data came from immunoSEQ multiplex PCR; TCRdb stores just in-frame clones and leaves some out. The data hold 90,000 to 100,000 clones, with about 95% observed a single time. Source material: T cells isolated from PBMCs. The receptor source for this set is a human donor in good health.

This sequence joins TRBV14 and TRBJ2-5; 7 bases agree with TRBD2. The junction had 16 bases not matched to a gene; V was cut back by 4 bases and J by 8 bases. CDR1 and CDR2 (germline): SGHDN, FVKESK. The CDR3 contains 16 residues. The CDR3 reads CASSPRLWLAAETQYF. CDR3 sequence (DNA): TGTGCCAGCAGCCCGAGGCTTTGGCTAGCGGCCGAAACCCAGTACTTC.

The chain carries TRBV19 and TRBJ2-7, with TRBD2 as a possible D gene (6 bases). The germline V gene has CDR1 LNHDA and CDR2 SQIVND (reference sequence). The CDR3 totals 14 residues. With 1 base removed from V and 3 bases from J, the gap between germline ends came to 10 bases. The CDR3 sequence: CASSIGVGGYEQYF. DNA for the CDR3: TGTGCCAGTAGTATAGGTGTGGGAGGCTACGAGCAGTACTTC.

The chain is built from TRBV18 and TRBJ2-3; D remains ambiguous. The CDR3 covers 14 residues. Germline assignment: CDR1 KGHSH and CDR2 LQKENI. The V and J ends lost 3 bases and 1 base respectively, with 8 bases between them. CDR3 nucleotide sequence: TGTGCCAGCTCACCCGCGGTGGGCACAGATACGCAGTATTTT. Translated: CASSPAVGTDTQYF.

The chain couples TRBV5-4 to TRBJ2-2; TRBD2 matches 11 bases. Unmatched junction bases numbered 5, after V lost 4 bases and J lost 6 bases. Germline V gene data show CDR1 as SGHNT and CDR2 as YYREEE (reference sequence). This CDR3 contains 15 residues. CDR3: CASSISGRASGELFF. The CDR3 DNA sequence: TGTGCCAGCAGCATTAGCGGGAGGGCCTCCGGGGAGCTGTTTTTT. The whole variable domain, remainder taken from reference TRBV5-4 and TRBJ2-2, is ETGVTQSPTHLIKTRGQQVTLRCSSQSGHNTVSWYQQALGQGPQFIFQYYREEENGRGNFPPRFSGLQFPNYSSELNVNALELDDSALYLCASSISGRASGELFFGEGSRLTVL.

The chain links TRBV7-6 to TRBJ2-7; D gene uncertain. This CDR3 contains 13 residues. The germline gives CDR1 SGHVS, CDR2 FNYEAQ. The V end lost 1 base, the J end lost 2 bases, and 6 bases lay between the germline ends. CDR3 coding DNA: TGTGCCAGCAGCTTAGTACAGACCTACGAGCAGTACTTC. This gives the protein CASSLVQTYEQYF.

The chain has TRBV19 and TRBJ2-5, with 15 bases that match TRBD2. Trimming took 4 bases from V and 5 from J; bases not matched to a gene: 5. Germline CDR1 and CDR2: LNHDA and SQIVND (reference sequence). The CDR3 loop spans 16 amino acids. CDR3 region: CASSTGTSGRRETQYF. In DNA, the CDR3 is TGTGCCAGTAGTACCGGGACTAGCGGGAGGCGGGAGACCCAGTACTTC.

The CDR3 DNA reads as TGTGCCAGTAGTCTCGGTCAGCCCCAGCATTTT. Protein sequence: CASSLGQPQHF. The rearrangement joins TRBV19 to TRBJ1-5; D is unclear. The CDR3 contains 11 residues. V shed 5 bases and J shed 6 bases, with 5 bases lying between them. The V gene's germline CDR1 is LNHDA and CDR2 SQIVND (reference sequence).

The chain uses TRBV9 and TRBJ2-1; possibly TRBD2 for D (6 bases). The CDR3 has 15 amino acids. Germline V gene data show CDR1 as SGDLS and CDR2 as YYNGEE. Trimming removed 4 bases from V and 0 bases from J, with 11 bases in between. The CDR3 reads CASSPGLSSYNEQFF. DNA for the CDR3: TGTGCCAGCAGCCCGGGACTGAGCTCCTACAATGAGCAGTTCTTC.

The chain combines TRBV27 with TRBJ2-7, with 10 bases fitting TRBD1. V gave up 2 bases and J gave up 7 bases; unmatched junction bases: 5. CDR1 is MNHEY, CDR2 SMNVEV, per germline (reference sequence). The CDR3 contains 14 residues. CDR3 DNA sequence: TGTGCCAGCAGTTTAACGGGGGACAGGGGAGAGCAGTACTTC. It is translated as CASSLTGDRGEQYF.

This clone has only one observation. The chain combines TRBV11-3 with TRBJ2-5; D is ambiguous. CDR3 length equals 16 residues. Germline values: CDR1 SGHNT, CDR2 YENEEA. Trimming shortened V by 2 bases and J by 5 bases, and 18 bases separated the two germline ends. In nucleotides, the CDR3 is TGTGCCAGCAGCTTAAGCCTAGTTGAGTCTGGGGAGACCCAGTACTTC. It yields the protein CASSLSLVESGETQYF.

The V gene is TRBV30, the J gene TRBJ2-1; 9 nucleotides align to TRBD2. V trimming: 0 bases; J trimming: 13 bases; junction bases outside the gene matches: 10. Germline-derived CDR1 and CDR2 are GTSNPN and SVGIG (reference sequence). The CDR3 sequence is 14 residues long. CDR3 sequence: CAWSVLAGEVDQFF. In DNA form, the CDR3 reads TGTGCCTGGAGTGTCTTAGCGGGAGAAGTGGATCAGTTCTTC.

The rearrangement joins TRBV11-2 to TRBJ1-2; TRBD1 might be the D (6 bases). From germline, CDR1 is SGHAT and CDR2 FQNNGV. Trimming removed 4 bases at V and 5 bases at J, with 11 bases between. This CDR3 has 13 amino acids. CDR3 residues: CASSSIQGYGYTF. The CDR3 nucleotides read TGTGCCAGCAGCTCAATACAGGGTTATGGCTACACCTTC.

This clone was counted once. The J gene is TRBJ2-7, the V gene TRBV6-5; 11 nucleotides agree with TRBD2. The CDR3 totals 12 residues. Germline V lookup: CDR1 MNHEY, CDR2 SVGAGI. CDR3 loop: CASGRVGYEQYF. CDR3 in DNA: TGTGCTAGCGGGAGGGTGGGCTACGAGCAGTACTTC.

This sequence joins TRBV27 and TRBJ1-3, with 10 bases identical to TRBD1. The germline CDR1 and CDR2 sequences are MNHEY and SMNVEV (reference sequence). The CDR3 has 16 amino acids. Trimming took 6 bases from V and 0 from J; bases not matched to a gene: 5. Written as DNA, the CDR3 is TGTGCCAGCAGGACAGGGGGCCCTGACTCTGGAAACACCATATATTTT. Amino acids: CASRTGGPDSGNTIYF.

The chain uses TRBV6-1 and TRBJ1-4; maybe TRBD1 (6 bases). The CDR3 covers 12 residues. Germline-derived CDR1 and CDR2 are MNHNS and SASEGT. Trimming shortened V by 6 bases and J by 8 bases, and 10 bases separated the two germline ends. The CDR3 nucleotides are TGTGCCAGCAGGGGACAACTGGAAAAACTGTTTTTT. It yields the protein CASRGQLEKLFF.

This sequence joins TRBV19 and TRBJ2-3; possibly TRBD1 for D (6 bases). From germline, CDR1 is LNHDA and CDR2 SQIVND (reference sequence). The CDR3 consists of 15 residues. The V end lost 6 bases, the J end lost 3 bases, and 16 bases lay between the germline ends. CDR3 in DNA: TGTGCCAGTAGGACTACAGGGTGGGAAACAGATACGCAGTATTTT. Translating gives CASRTTGWETDTQYF.

This chain connects TRBV11-2 to TRBJ2-1; possibly TRBD2 for D (5 bases). Germline V gives CDR1 SGHAT, CDR2 FQNNGV. V was cut by 5 bases and J by 2 bases, with 7 bases left in between. This CDR3 has 13 residues. CDR3 DNA sequence: TGTGCCAGCAGCCCGGGGACCTACAATGAGCAGTTCTTC. It is translated as CASSPGTYNEQFF.

The V and J genes are TRBV10-3 and TRBJ2-1, with TRBD2 matching 12 bases. The germline gives CDR1 ENHRY, CDR2 SYGVKD. The junction had 6 bases not matched to a gene; V was cut back by 6 bases and J by 0 bases. This CDR3 spans 17 amino acids. CDR3 loop: CAIRLAGGQFSYNEQFF. Written as DNA, the CDR3 is TGTGCCATCAGACTAGCGGGAGGCCAATTCTCCTACAATGAGCAGTTCTTC.

The chain couples TRBV7-2 to TRBJ1-2, with D unclear. The CDR3 loop spans 14 amino acids. Germline loops: CDR1 SGHTA, CDR2 FQGNSA. V dropped 5 bases and J dropped 4 bases, with 14 bases sitting between them. CDR3 sequence reads: CASSRSDSPYGYTF. The CDR3 region has the DNA TGTGCCAGCAGCAGGTCGGACTCTCCCTATGGCTACACCTTC.